The entry below gives a single T cell receptor beta chain sequence along with its context. This specimen comes from a study of blood T cell repertoires in COVID-19. Turning to the study itself: Samples taken during acute and convalescent COVID-19 were collected in the United States, Italy and Spain. In each case, the material was cDNA or gDNA derived from T cells, B-cell-depleted T cells, or PBMCs.

In the original processing: It was from reference gene primer amplification that nucleated cell counts were estimated. The protocol was immunoSEQ multiplex PCR, while the TCRdb copy is restricted to in-frame clones and leaves out a portion. V and J calls and clone size are given by that table; D and trimming were obtained from the DNA. The sample records more than 150,000 clones, 75% to 80% being singletons. The V gene's germline CDR1 is SGHRS and CDR2 YFSETQ. V was pared by 3 bases and J by 0 bases, with 13 bases between. The CDR3 extends over 16 amino acids. The chain links TRBV5-1 to TRBJ1-3, with D possibly TRBD1 on 5 matching bases. The receptor's source is a woman aged 70-85 years with acute or convalescent COVID-19. Sequencing used peripheral blood. CDR3 in DNA: TGCGCCAGCAGCTCAGGGAACTCAGGCTCTGGAAACACCATATATTTT. It translates to CASSSGNSGSGNTIYF.